Listed here are 13 T cell receptor beta chains from one sample, sequenced in a study of follicular helper T cells after annual influenza vaccination. Indicated time point: 2014-2015 season, pre-vaccination. Generated by immunoSEQ multiplex PCR, the TCRdb table keeps only in-frame clones and is missing some. The sample records some 10,000 clones, approximately 80% being singletons. The material sequenced was CXCR5+ CD38- circulating T follicular helper cells from blood, taken on the day of influenza vaccination. Subset meaning: circulating Tfh, non-naive CD4+CXCR5+PD-1+ (ICOS+CD38+ or ICOS-CD38-). These receptors were collected from an adult who received the influenza vaccine.

The CDR3: CASSQLRDRNTDTQYF. DNA for the CDR3: TGCGCCAGCAGCCAACTCCGGGACAGGAACACAGATACGCAGTATTTT. The chain has TRBV4-3 and TRBJ2-3, with 8 bases matching TRBD1. Germline CDR1 and CDR2: LGHNA and YSLEER. The CDR3 spans 16 residues. Trimming at V came to 2 bases and at J to 2 bases, leaving 6 bases not matched to a gene.

The chain employs TRBV4-1 and TRBJ2-5; 8 nucleotides match TRBD2. Trimming removed 1 base from V and 4 bases from J; junction bases left unmatched: 26. Germline values: CDR1 MGHRA, CDR2 YSYEKL. The CDR3 consists of 22 residues. The CDR3, as DNA: TGCGCCAGCAGCCAAGTTCTTTTCCCCGGGAGGGCCGATTCACAAAAGAGAGAGACCCAGTACTTC. Protein sequence: CASSQVLFPGRADSQKRETQYF.

V is TRBV11-2 and J is TRBJ1-1; weak D call: TRBD1 (5 bases). V dropped 8 bases and J dropped 0 bases, with 16 bases sitting between them. This CDR3 is built from 15 residues. Germline V gene data show CDR1 as SGHAT and CDR2 as FQNNGV. CDR3 bases: TGTGCCAGCCTCGCCTCCGGGGGGTTGAACACTGAAGCTTTCTTT. Its protein is CASLASGGLNTEAFF.

This chain joins TRBV20-1 and TRBJ1-5; D is unclear. The V end lost 0 bases, the J end lost 6 bases, and 3 bases lay between the germline ends. Germline assignment: CDR1 DFQATT and CDR2 SNEGSKA (reference sequence). This CDR3 has 11 amino acids. CDR3 in DNA: TGCAGTGCTAGAGAAGGTCAGCCCCAGCATTTT. Protein product: CSAREGQPQHF.

The chain combines TRBV5-1 with TRBJ2-7; TRBD1 matches at 11 bases. This CDR3 is built from 16 residues. V gave up 2 bases and J gave up 0 bases; unmatched junction bases: 4. Germline V CDR1 and CDR2: SGHRS, YFSETQ. CDR3 sequence reads: CASSFQGTGGSYEQYF. The DNA of the CDR3 is TGCGCCAGCAGCTTCCAAGGGACAGGGGGCTCCTACGAGCAGTACTTC. Full variable domain (missing parts from reference TRBV5-1 and TRBJ2-7): KAGVTQTPRYLIKTRGQQVTLSCSPISGHRSVSWYQQTPGQGLQFLFEYFSETQRNKGNFPGRFSGRQFSNSRSEMNVSTLELGDSALYLCASSFQGTGGSYEQYFGPGTRLTVT.

V usage is TRBV5-8 and J usage is TRBJ1-5; 7 bases are a match to TRBD1. Germline-derived CDR1 and CDR2 are SGHTS and YDEGEE. This CDR3 is 13 amino acids long. With 4 bases clipped from V and 7 bases from J, the junction kept 5 bases outside the gene matches. CDR3 coding DNA: TGTGCCAGCAGCGAGGACAGGAGACAGCCCCAGCATTTT. Protein product: CASSEDRRQPQHF.

The sample holds a few counts of this clone. J is TRBJ1-1 and V is TRBV18, with D hard to call. The V end lost 3 bases, the J end lost 6 bases, and 14 bases lay between the germline ends. CDR1 and CDR2 from the germline V gene are KGHSH and LQKENI. The CDR3 runs 14 residues. As DNA, the CDR3 is TGTGCCAGCTCACCCCGAGTGGGTATACCTGAAGCTTTCTTT. Amino acid sequence: CASSPRVGIPEAFF.

This chain uses TRBV13 with TRBJ2-2; possibly TRBD2 for D (5 bases). The V end was cut by 5 bases, the J end by 7 bases, with 14 bases between. The CDR3 sequence is 14 residues long. CDR1 PRHDT and CDR2 FYEKMQ come from the germline V gene (reference sequence). CDR3 in DNA: TGTGCCAGCAGCACACACAGAACTAGCGGGGAGCTGTTTTTT. Protein sequence: CASSTHRTSGELFF.

The chain employs TRBV18 and TRBJ2-1; D tentatively fits TRBD1 or TRBD2 (5 bases each). Per the germline V gene, CDR1 is KGHSH and CDR2 is LQKENI. CDR3 size: 15 residues. V lost 3 bases and J 7 bases, leaving 16 bases between the germline ends. For the CDR3, the DNA is TGTGCCAGCTCACCCTCACCGGGACGGTGGAATGAGCAGTTCTTC. Its protein product is CASSPSPGRWNEQFF.

This sequence joins TRBV2 and TRBJ1-2; D is uncertain. The CDR3 extends over 14 amino acids. Trimming took off 0 bases at V and 2 bases at J, with 7 bases between the two ends. Germline V gene data show CDR1 as SNHLY and CDR2 as FYNNEI. The DNA of the CDR3 is TGTGCCAGCAGTGAAGCGGTCAGAAACTATGGCTACACCTTC. This codes for CASSEAVRNYGYTF. The complete variable domain, with remaining parts taken from reference TRBV2 and TRBJ1-2, reads EPEVTQTPSHQVTQMGQEVILRCVPISNHLYFYWYRQILGQKVEFLVSFYNNEISEKSEIFDDQFSVERPDGSNFTLKIRSTKLEDSAMYFCASSEAVRNYGYTFGSGTRLTVV.

This clone was seen a single time. The DNA for the CDR3 is TGTGCCAGCAGCTTAAGAAGACAGGGGGCAGAAGAAAAACTGTTTTTT. This sequence encodes CASSLRRQGAEEKLFF. The chain joins TRBV7-8 to TRBJ1-4; 10 nucleotides match TRBD1. Germline CDR1 is SGHVS and CDR2 is FQNEAQ. This CDR3 spans 16 amino acids. The trim removed 2 bases at V and 8 bases at J, leaving 8 bases unmatched.

This clone was seen just once. In DNA form, the CDR3 reads TGTGCCAGCAGCAAACAGGGCACTGAAGCTTTCTTT. It yields the protein CASSKQGTEAFF. The V and J genes are TRBV7-2 and TRBJ1-1, with D maybe TRBD1 (6 bases). The CDR3 covers 12 residues. With 5 bases removed from V and 4 bases from J, the gap between germline ends came to 8 bases. Germline assignment: CDR1 SGHTA and CDR2 FQGNSA. Full variable domain (remainder filled in from reference TRBV7-2 and TRBJ1-1): GAGVSQSPSNKVTEKGKDVELRCDPISGHTALYWYRQSLGQGLEFLIYFQGNSAPDKSGLPSDRFSAERTGGSVSTLTIQRTQQEDSAVYLCASSKQGTEAFFGQGTRLTVV.

Turning to this clone: Sequence at one end of the junction differs from germline and may be a read error. V gene TRBV19 combines with J gene TRBJ2-7; weak D call: TRBD1 (6 bases). There are 11 residues in the CDR3. CDR1 is LNHDA, CDR2 SQIVND, per germline (reference sequence). CDR3 bases: TGTGCCAGTAGTGAGCAGGGGCCGAAAATCTTC. Amino acid sequence: CASSEQGPKIF. The full variable domain, in which reference TRBV19 and TRBJ2-7 provide the parts outside the CDR3, is DGGITQSPKYLFRKEGQNVTLSCEQNLNHDAMYWYRQDPGQGLRLIYYSQIVNDFQKGDIAEGYSVSREKKESFPLTVTSAQKNPTAFYLCASSEQGPKIFGPGTRLTVT.